This TCR beta chain was profiled in a study of blood T cell repertoires in COVID-19. Study in general: Samples of COVID-19 (acute and convalescent) were obtained from the United States, Italy and Spain. The analysed material was cDNA or gDNA that came from T cells, B-cell-depleted T cells, or PBMCs.

This clone was seen a handful of times. Between the trimmed V and J ends, which lost 5 bases and 4 bases, there was a span of 15 bases. The CDR3 runs 14 residues. Germline lookup yields CDR1 MNHEY and CDR2 SVGEGT. Authors' analysis steps: Reference gene primer amplification yielded estimated nucleated cell counts. Repertoires were generated with immunoSEQ multiplex PCR, while TCRdb's copy carries only in-frame clones and drops some. The V and J calls and clone size were taken over from that table, and D and trimming were inferred from the DNA. The sample holds 95,000 to 150,000 clones, 87% seen once. The specimen sequenced was peripheral blood. This rearrangement joins TRBV6-2 or TRBV6-3 to TRBJ2-7; D gene ambiguous. This TCR derives from a woman between 50 and 59 years old with acute or convalescent COVID-19. The CDR3 region has the DNA TGTGCCAGCAGTCACGACCCGGCGGCGTACGAGCAGTACTTC. Translated, it gives CASSHDPAAYEQYF.